Here is one T cell receptor (beta chain) with its context. Looked up from germline, CDR1 is MGHRA and CDR2 is YSYEKL. V lost 3 bases, J lost 4 bases, and 18 bases lay in between. This CDR3 comprises 16 residues. Only in-frame clones appear in the TCRdb table, and some are missing; sequencing was by immunoSEQ multiplex PCR. The repertoire includes more than 65,000 clones, around 94% of them detected once, and about 0.25% sits in the top ten. The data originate from a study of technical replicates of blood from a few donors. The sequenced sample was T cells isolated from PBMCs. The clonotype originates from a human donor in good health. The chain uses TRBV4-1 and TRBJ1-1; tentative D call: TRBD1 (5 bases). CDR3 in amino acids: CASSQTEEVGGTEAFF. CDR3 DNA: TGCGCCAGCAGCCAGACTGAGGAGGTGGGGGGCACTGAAGCTTTCTTT.